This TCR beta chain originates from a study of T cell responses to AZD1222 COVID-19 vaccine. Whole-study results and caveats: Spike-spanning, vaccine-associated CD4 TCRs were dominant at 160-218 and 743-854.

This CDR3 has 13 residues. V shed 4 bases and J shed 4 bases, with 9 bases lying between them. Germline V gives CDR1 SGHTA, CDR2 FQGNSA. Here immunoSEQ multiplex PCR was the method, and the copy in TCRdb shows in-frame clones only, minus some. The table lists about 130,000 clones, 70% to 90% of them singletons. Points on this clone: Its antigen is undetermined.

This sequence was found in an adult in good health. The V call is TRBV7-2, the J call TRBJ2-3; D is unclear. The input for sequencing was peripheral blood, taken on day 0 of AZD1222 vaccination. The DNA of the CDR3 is TGTGCCAGCAGCTCTTCTAGGGCAGATACGCAGTATTTT. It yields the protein CASSSSRADTQYF.